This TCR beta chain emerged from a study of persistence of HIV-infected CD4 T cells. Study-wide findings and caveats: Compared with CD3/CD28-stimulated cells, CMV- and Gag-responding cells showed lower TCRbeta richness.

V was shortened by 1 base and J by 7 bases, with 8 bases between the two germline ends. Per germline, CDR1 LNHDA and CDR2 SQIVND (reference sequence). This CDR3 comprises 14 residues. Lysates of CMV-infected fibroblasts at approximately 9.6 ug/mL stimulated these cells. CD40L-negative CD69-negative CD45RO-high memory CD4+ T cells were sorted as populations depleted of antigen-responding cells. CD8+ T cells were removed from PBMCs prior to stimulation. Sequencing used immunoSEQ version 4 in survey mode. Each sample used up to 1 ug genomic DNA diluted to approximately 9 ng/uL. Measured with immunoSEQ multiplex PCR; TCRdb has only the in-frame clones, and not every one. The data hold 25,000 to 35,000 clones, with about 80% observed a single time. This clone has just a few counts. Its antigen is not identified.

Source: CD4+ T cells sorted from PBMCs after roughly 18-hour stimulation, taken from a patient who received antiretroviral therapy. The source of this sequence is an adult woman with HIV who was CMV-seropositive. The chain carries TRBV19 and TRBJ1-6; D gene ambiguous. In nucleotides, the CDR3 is TGTGCCAGTAGTATAGGTAGTCCGAATTCACCCCTCCACTTT. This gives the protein CASSIGSPNSPLHF.